These 14 T cell receptor beta chains were sequenced from one sample in a study of T cell responses to AZD1222 COVID-19 vaccine. Assay: immunoSEQ multiplex PCR; the TCRdb copy retains only in-frame clones and omits some. The repertoire holds more than 110,000 clones, with 70% to 90% as singletons. The specimen was peripheral blood, collected 28 days after the second AZD1222 dose. These TCRs come from an adult who received the AZD1222 COVID-19 vaccine.

The chain uses TRBV6-5 and TRBJ1-1, with a weak D call TRBD1 (6 bases). V was cut by 2 bases and J by 4 bases, with 11 bases left in between. Germline assignment: CDR1 MNHEY and CDR2 SVGAGI. CDR3 length equals 14 residues. This chain's CDR3 is CASSYGQGSTEAFF. CDR3 in DNA: TGTGCCAGCAGTTACGGGCAGGGGAGCACTGAAGCTTTCTTT.

This clone was seen a handful of times. V gene TRBV27 combines with J gene TRBJ1-1; D gene ambiguous. The germline V and J ends were trimmed by 8 bases and 5 bases, with 24 bases remaining between them. Germline V gene lookup returns CDR1 MNHEY and CDR2 SMNVEV (reference sequence). The CDR3 is made up of 16 amino acids. CDR3 residues: CASQHYRSTLRTEAFF. The CDR3 DNA follows: TGTGCCAGCCAGCATTATCGGTCCACTTTAAGGACTGAAGCTTTCTTT.

The J gene is TRBJ2-5, the V gene TRBV5-4; D gene ambiguous. The V end was cut by 4 bases, the J end by 1 base, with 17 bases between. Germline values: CDR1 SGHNT, CDR2 YYREEE (reference sequence). The length of the CDR3 is 16 residues. This CDR3 reads CASSRDIGAVQETQYF. CDR3 nucleotide sequence: TGTGCCAGCAGCCGAGATATTGGCGCAGTCCAAGAGACCCAGTACTTC.

The rearrangement uses TRBV19 and TRBJ1-6, with TRBD1 as a possible D gene (5 bases). Germline CDR1 LNHDA, CDR2 SQIVND (reference sequence). The length of the CDR3 is 12 residues. The ends were cut back, 2 bases at V and 14 bases at J, with 10 bases in the middle. The CDR3 spells CASSISRQTLHF. Here the CDR3 DNA reads TGTGCCAGTAGTATAAGCCGACAGACCCTCCACTTT. Filled out from reference TRBV19 and TRBJ1-6, the complete variable domain reads DGGITQSPKYLFRKEGQNVTLSCEQNLNHDAMYWYRQDPGQGLRLIYYSQIVNDFQKGDIAEGYSVSREKKESFPLTVTSAQKNPTAFYLCASSISRQTLHFGNGTRLTVT.

The J gene is TRBJ2-4, the V gene TRBV10-3; D is unresolved. Germline CDR1 and CDR2: ENHRY and SYGVKD. With 3 bases removed from V and 4 bases from J, the gap between germline ends came to 10 bases. The CDR3 covers 14 residues. Here the CDR3 DNA reads TGTGCCATCAGTGACCCAAGAAATAAAAACATTCAGTACTTC. It specifies CAISDPRNKNIQYF.

The V call is TRBV27, the J call TRBJ1-1; D is uncertain. Trimming stripped 3 bases from V and 1 base from J, with 6 bases between. The CDR3 has 13 amino acids. Germline CDR1 MNHEY, CDR2 SMNVEV (reference sequence). The CDR3 spells CASSLYQNTEAFF. In nucleotides, the CDR3 is TGTGCCAGCAGTTTGTACCAGAACACTGAAGCTTTCTTT.

This chain connects TRBV7-9 to TRBJ1-6; 7 bases line up with TRBD1. The V and J ends lost 5 bases and 13 bases, in that order; junction bases with no gene match: 17. CDR1 and CDR2 (germline): SEHNR, FQNEAQ (reference sequence). CDR3 length: 16 amino acids. CDR3 amino acids: CASSARGTDKIHPLHF. As DNA, the CDR3 is TGTGCCAGCAGCGCCCGCGGGACAGATAAGATTCACCCCCTCCACTTT. The full variable domain, with the rest looked up from reference TRBV7-9 and TRBJ1-6, is DTGVSQNPRHKITKRGQNVTFRCDPISEHNRLYWYRQTLGQGPEFLTYFQNEAQLEKSRLLSDRFSAERPKGSFSTLEIQRTEQGDSAMYLCASSARGTDKIHPLHFGNGTRLTVT.

The chain employs TRBV3-1 (or the pseudogene TRBV3-2) and TRBJ2-3, with 13 bases aligning to TRBD2. V dropped 1 base and J dropped 5; count of bases not matched to a gene: 0. The germline gives CDR1 LGHDT, CDR2 YNNKEL (reference sequence). The CDR3 length is 15 residues. CDR3 nucleotide sequence: TGTGCCAGCAGCCAAGGACTAGCGGGAGGAGATACGCAGTATTTT. It is translated as CASSQGLAGGDTQYF.

In regard to this clone: The germline gene is not matched at one end of the junction; a read error may be the cause. The chain recombines TRBV5-4 with TRBJ2-2; weak D call: TRBD2 (7 bases). From germline, CDR1 is SGHNT and CDR2 YYREEE (reference sequence). The CDR3 has 18 residues. CDR3 in amino acids: CASTLNRGRARFTGELFF. The CDR3 DNA is TGTGCCAGCACCTTGAATAGGGGGAGGGCGAGGTTCACCGGGGAGCTGTTTTTT.

The chain couples TRBV28 to TRBJ2-7; D gene uncertain. Germline V gene sequence: CDR1 MDHEN, CDR2 SYDVKM. The CDR3 has 12 residues. The V end lost 2 bases, the J end lost 4 bases, and 6 bases lay between the germline ends. CDR3 amino acids: CASSLRTYEQYF. The CDR3 nucleotides read TGTGCCAGCAGTTTACGCACTTACGAGCAGTACTTC.

The genes are TRBV9 and TRBJ2-3; maybe TRBD2 (7 bases). CDR3 length: 16 residues. Germline CDR1 and CDR2: SGDLS and YYNGEE. Between the trimmed V and J ends, which lost 0 bases and 2 bases, there was a span of 13 bases. The CDR3 DNA reads TGTGCCAGCAGCGTAGGAGGGGGGGCCTACACAGATACGCAGTATTTT. Amino acids: CASSVGGGAYTDTQYF. The whole variable domain, filled in from reference TRBV9 and TRBJ2-3, reads DSGVTQTPKHLITATGQRVTLRCSPRSGDLSVYWYQQSLDQGLQFLIQYYNGEERAKGNILERFSAQQFPDLHSELNLSSLELGDSALYFCASSVGGGAYTDTQYFGPGTRLTVL.

This chain links TRBV2 with TRBJ2-2; TRBD1 agrees at 7 bases. The germline V gene encodes CDR1 SNHLY and CDR2 FYNNEI. The junction had 4 bases not matched to a gene; V was cut back by 6 bases and J by 0 bases. The CDR3 length is 15 residues. CDR3 region: CASRAGTANTGELFF. As DNA, the CDR3 is TGTGCCAGCAGGGCCGGGACAGCGAACACCGGGGAGCTGTTTTTT.

The V and J genes are TRBV28 and TRBJ1-2; 7 positions agree with TRBD1. The CDR3 consists of 16 residues. From germline, CDR1 is MDHEN and CDR2 SYDVKM. The V segment lost 3 bases and the J segment 2 bases; nucleotides outside the gene matches: 9. The CDR3 bases are TGTGCCAGCAGTTTGTGGCACAGGGGTCAAAACTATGGCTACACCTTC. This sequence encodes CASSLWHRGQNYGYTF.

The V call is TRBV5-1, the J call TRBJ1-1, with D unclear. This CDR3 region has 14 residues. Germline V gives CDR1 SGHRS, CDR2 YFSETQ. V was cut by 0 bases and J by 4 bases, with 10 bases left in between. CDR3: CASSLDGSGTEAFF. The CDR3 DNA is TGCGCCAGCAGCTTGGACGGCAGCGGCACTGAAGCTTTCTTT.